The rows below give T cell receptor beta chains drawn from one sample of a study of T cells in Graves' hyperthyroidism and ophthalmopathy. TCRdb reprocessed the multiplex PCR reads with MiXCR, giving one entry per CDR3 protein. The sample holds roughly 420,000 distinct CDR3 sequences, roughly an eighth seen once. Sequenced sample: blood. The receptor source for this set is a woman younger than 30 with Graves' hyperthyroidism. Both conserved end residues are part of each CDR3. Each record gives: clone size, D gene, J gene, V gene, CDR3 protein, CDR3 DNA. The D gene is left open where the match is weak. A clone size is listed for some rows: how often the clone was seen (once, few, many), or a class if it is expanded.

clone size: -
D gene: -
J gene: TRBJ2-2
V gene: TRBV12-3/TRBV12-4
CDR3 protein: CASSLEGSGNTGELFF
CDR3 DNA: TGTGCCAGCAGTTTAGAAGGTAGCGGGAACACCGGGGAGCTGTTTTTT

clone size: many
D gene: -
J gene: TRBJ1-1
V gene: TRBV29-1
CDR3 protein: CSVSLGKPLNTEAFF
CDR3 DNA: TGCAGCGTCTCTCTCGGGAAGCCTTTGAACACTGAAGCTTTCTTT

clone size: many
D gene: TRBD1
J gene: TRBJ2-3
V gene: TRBV29-1
CDR3 protein: CSVGGQASTDTQYF
CDR3 DNA: TGCAGCGTTGGAGGACAGGCTAGCACAGATACGCAGTATTTT

clone size: many
D gene: -
J gene: TRBJ1-6
V gene: TRBV11-2
CDR3 protein: CASSLESGFTSPLHF
CDR3 DNA: TGTGCCAGCAGCTTAGAGAGTGGTTTTACTTCACCCCTCCACTTT

clone size: few
D gene: -
J gene: TRBJ2-7
V gene: TRBV6-5
CDR3 protein: CASSYSWRQTYEQYF
CDR3 DNA: TGTGCCAGCAGTTACTCGTGGCGGCAGACCTACGAGCAGTACTTC

clone size: many
D gene: TRBD2
J gene: TRBJ2-1
V gene: TRBV20-1
CDR3 protein: CSANRLAGGRGDEQFF
CDR3 DNA: TGCAGTGCTAACCGACTAGCGGGAGGACGCGGCGATGAGCAGTTCTTC

clone size: once
D gene: TRBD2
J gene: TRBJ2-2
V gene: TRBV9
CDR3 protein: CASSVTSGRATGELFF
CDR3 DNA: TGTGCCAGCAGCGTTACGAGCGGGAGAGCCACCGGGGAGCTGTTTTTT

clone size: few
D gene: -
J gene: TRBJ1-5
V gene: TRBV6-2/TRBV6-3
CDR3 protein: CASSYSTQTQHF
CDR3 DNA: TGTGCCAGCAGTTACTCGACCCAGACCCAGCATTTT

clone size: -
D gene: TRBD2
J gene: TRBJ2-1
V gene: TRBV12-5
CDR3 protein: CASGPPLEAGVVNEQFF
CDR3 DNA: TGTGCTAGTGGGCCCCCATTAGAAGCGGGAGTTGTAAATGAGCAGTTCTTC

clone size: few
D gene: -
J gene: TRBJ1-6
V gene: TRBV6-1
CDR3 protein: CASSEYLGRLDSPLHF
CDR3 DNA: TGTGCCAGCAGTGAATATCTGGGCAGGCTTGATTCACCCCTCCACTTT

clone size: -
D gene: TRBD2
J gene: TRBJ2-7
V gene: TRBV9
CDR3 protein: CASSVARTSGAHYEQYF
CDR3 DNA: TGTGCCAGCAGCGTAGCAAGGACTAGCGGGGCCCACTACGAGCAGTACTTC

clone size: few
D gene: TRBD2
J gene: TRBJ2-1
V gene: TRBV6-1
CDR3 protein: CASSSAPSGSYNEQFF
CDR3 DNA: TGTGCCAGCAGTTCCGCCCCTAGCGGGAGCTACAATGAGCAGTTCTTC

clone size: -
D gene: -
J gene: TRBJ2-4
V gene: TRBV5-5
CDR3 protein: CASSLTGLKNIQYF
CDR3 DNA: TGTGCCAGCAGCTTGACTGGACTCAAAAACATTCAGTACTTC

clone size: many
D gene: TRBD2
J gene: TRBJ2-7
V gene: TRBV5-1
CDR3 protein: CASSLGLAGLYEQYF
CDR3 DNA: TGTGCCAGCAGCTTAGGACTAGCGGGCCTCTACGAGCAGTACTTC

clone size: many
D gene: TRBD2
J gene: TRBJ2-7
V gene: TRBV10-3
CDR3 protein: CAISEVRLAGGEQYF
CDR3 DNA: TGTGCCATCAGTGAGGTGAGGCTAGCGGGAGGTGAGCAGTACTTC

clone size: many
D gene: -
J gene: TRBJ2-7
V gene: TRBV12-3/TRBV12-4
CDR3 protein: CASSVGRDLSYEQYF
CDR3 DNA: TGTGCCAGCAGTGTTGGTAGGGACTTATCCTACGAGCAGTACTTC

clone size: many
D gene: TRBD2
J gene: TRBJ2-7
V gene: TRBV29-1
CDR3 protein: CSVAGLAGSYEQYF
CDR3 DNA: TGCAGCGTTGCGGGACTAGCGGGTTCCTACGAGCAGTACTTC

clone size: -
D gene: -
J gene: TRBJ2-3
V gene: TRBV15
CDR3 protein: CATSRTRQVGADTQYF
CDR3 DNA: TGTGCCACCAGCAGAACCCGACAGGTTGGGGCAGATACGCAGTATTTT

clone size: -
D gene: TRBD1
J gene: TRBJ1-3
V gene: TRBV28
CDR3 protein: CASSFSDRANTIYF
CDR3 DNA: TGTGCCAGCAGTTTCTCGGACAGGGCCAACACCATATATTTT

clone size: few
D gene: -
J gene: TRBJ2-3
V gene: TRBV9
CDR3 protein: CASSRGFVNMDTQYF
CDR3 DNA: TGTGCCAGCAGCAGGGGCTTCGTAAACATGGATACGCAGTATTTT

clone size: many
D gene: TRBD2
J gene: TRBJ2-7
V gene: TRBV27
CDR3 protein: CASTPAAGVYEQYF
CDR3 DNA: TGTGCCAGCACCCCTGCAGCGGGAGTCTACGAGCAGTACTTC

clone size: many
D gene: -
J gene: TRBJ1-2
V gene: TRBV28
CDR3 protein: CASSFAPLYGYTF
CDR3 DNA: TGTGCCAGCAGCTTCGCACCCCTTTATGGCTACACCTTC

clone size: many
D gene: -
J gene: TRBJ2-7
V gene: TRBV20-1
CDR3 protein: CSAHTQEQYF
CDR3 DNA: TGCAGTGCTCACACTCAGGAGCAGTACTTC

clone size: many
D gene: TRBD2
J gene: TRBJ2-1
V gene: TRBV28
CDR3 protein: CASSFPRSTKGLAGPYNEQFF
CDR3 DNA: TGTGCCAGCAGTTTCCCCCGTAGTACGAAAGGACTAGCGGGCCCCTACAATGAGCAGTTCTTC

clone size: once
D gene: -
J gene: TRBJ1-2
V gene: TRBV10-1
CDR3 protein: CASSETENYGYTF
CDR3 DNA: TGCGCCAGCAGTGAGACAGAGAACTATGGCTACACCTTC

clone size: many
D gene: -
J gene: TRBJ1-1
V gene: TRBV11-2
CDR3 protein: CASSLFPGHANTEAFF
CDR3 DNA: TGTGCCAGCAGCTTATTTCCGGGCCATGCGAACACTGAAGCTTTCTTT

clone size: few
D gene: -
J gene: TRBJ1-5
V gene: TRBV9
CDR3 protein: CASSVSPGRDQPQHF
CDR3 DNA: TGTGCCAGCAGCGTAAGTCCAGGGCGAGATCAGCCCCAGCATTTT

clone size: -
D gene: TRBD1
J gene: TRBJ2-7
V gene: TRBV6-1
CDR3 protein: CASSAGGTYEQYF
CDR3 DNA: TGTGCCAGCAGTGCAGGGGGTACCTACGAGCAGTACTTC

clone size: many
D gene: TRBD2
J gene: TRBJ2-5
V gene: TRBV7-2
CDR3 protein: CASRAAGQETQYF
CDR3 DNA: TGTGCCAGCAGGGCAGCGGGGCAAGAGACCCAGTACTTC

clone size: many
D gene: TRBD1
J gene: TRBJ1-2
V gene: TRBV6-1
CDR3 protein: CASSPMAGGGGYTF
CDR3 DNA: TGTGCCAGCAGCCCGATGGCAGGGGGTGGTGGCTACACCTTC

clone size: many
D gene: -
J gene: TRBJ1-5
V gene: TRBV6-5
CDR3 protein: CASSYSGRSNQPQHF
CDR3 DNA: TGTGCCAGCAGTTACTCCGGACGGAGCAATCAGCCCCAGCATTTT

clone size: many
D gene: -
J gene: TRBJ2-5
V gene: TRBV30
CDR3 protein: CAWSVPYGGPETQYF
CDR3 DNA: TGTGCCTGGAGTGTACCGTATGGGGGACCGGAGACCCAGTACTTC

clone size: many
D gene: -
J gene: TRBJ2-1
V gene: TRBV7-8
CDR3 protein: CASSLGQGIGYNEQFF
CDR3 DNA: TGTGCCAGCAGCTTAGGTCAGGGGATCGGCTACAATGAGCAGTTCTTC

clone size: few
D gene: -
J gene: TRBJ2-5
V gene: TRBV9
CDR3 protein: CASSVAWAPQETQYF
CDR3 DNA: TGTGCCAGCAGCGTAGCTTGGGCCCCACAAGAGACCCAGTACTTC

clone size: -
D gene: TRBD1
J gene: TRBJ2-5
V gene: TRBV28
CDR3 protein: CASSVTGQGRETQYF
CDR3 DNA: TGTGCCAGCAGTGTAACGGGACAGGGCCGGGAGACCCAGTACTTC

clone size: many
D gene: TRBD1
J gene: TRBJ2-7
V gene: TRBV28
CDR3 protein: CASSPGGQGYFYEQYF
CDR3 DNA: TGTGCCAGCAGTCCAGGGGGACAGGGCTATTTCTACGAGCAGTACTTC

clone size: many
D gene: -
J gene: TRBJ1-1
V gene: TRBV7-3
CDR3 protein: CASGHGNTEAFF
CDR3 DNA: TGTGCCAGCGGTCACGGTAACACTGAAGCTTTCTTT

clone size: -
D gene: -
J gene: TRBJ2-7
V gene: TRBV2
CDR3 protein: CASSETVVNYEQYF
CDR3 DNA: TGTGCCAGCAGTGAAACGGTCGTCAACTACGAGCAGTACTTC

clone size: -
D gene: -
J gene: TRBJ2-3
V gene: TRBV29-1
CDR3 protein: CSVAIAPTDTQYF
CDR3 DNA: TGCAGCGTTGCCATAGCGCCCACAGATACGCAGTATTTT